One T cell receptor beta chain is described in this entry. This sample is part of a study of cytomegalovirus exposure and HLA in healthy donors. Primers included in the PCR were 60 Vbeta and 13 Jbeta primers. Clones were read by immunoSEQ multiplex PCR, and TCRdb kept only the in-frame ones, dropping some. The sample lists about 140,000 clones; roughly 68% were seen once. CDR1 and CDR2 (germline): MNHEY, SMNVEV (reference sequence). The V and J ends lost 4 bases and 2 bases respectively, with 27 bases between them. The CDR3 extends over 21 amino acids. The J gene is TRBJ2-6, the V gene TRBV27; TRBD1 is a possible D gene (7 bases). The sample was PBMCs. The clonotype comes from a man aged 55 to 69 in good health and CMV-seronegative. The DNA of the CDR3 is TGTGCCAGCAGTTACGGCGGGATAAGAGACAGGGCTTCGACTGGGGCCAACGTCCTGACTTTC. Translating gives CASSYGGIRDRASTGANVLTF.